This entry is about one T cell receptor beta chain. This record comes from a study of blood T cell repertoires in COVID-19. Looked up from germline, CDR1 is MGHRA and CDR2 is YSYEKL. J was trimmed by 3 bases and V by 0 bases; bases with no gene match: 15. The CDR3 consists of 20 residues. The table came from immunoSEQ multiplex PCR; TCRdb's copy has only in-frame clones and leaves some out. The sample holds fewer than 500,000 clones; about 87% are singletons and the top ten take approximately 1.2%. Recruits, aged about 18 to 90 years, lived in some 25 US areas. The sequenced sample consisted of PBMCs or T cells enriched from blood (not recorded which). This chain joins TRBV4-1 and TRBJ2-3; 10 positions agree with TRBD2. This sequence originates from a man aged 30-40 years who had recovered from COVID-19. The CDR3 reads CASSQEGFQRGGIITDTQYF. DNA of the CDR3: TGCGCCAGCAGCCAAGAGGGCTTCCAGCGGGGGGGTATTATAACAGATACGCAGTATTTT.